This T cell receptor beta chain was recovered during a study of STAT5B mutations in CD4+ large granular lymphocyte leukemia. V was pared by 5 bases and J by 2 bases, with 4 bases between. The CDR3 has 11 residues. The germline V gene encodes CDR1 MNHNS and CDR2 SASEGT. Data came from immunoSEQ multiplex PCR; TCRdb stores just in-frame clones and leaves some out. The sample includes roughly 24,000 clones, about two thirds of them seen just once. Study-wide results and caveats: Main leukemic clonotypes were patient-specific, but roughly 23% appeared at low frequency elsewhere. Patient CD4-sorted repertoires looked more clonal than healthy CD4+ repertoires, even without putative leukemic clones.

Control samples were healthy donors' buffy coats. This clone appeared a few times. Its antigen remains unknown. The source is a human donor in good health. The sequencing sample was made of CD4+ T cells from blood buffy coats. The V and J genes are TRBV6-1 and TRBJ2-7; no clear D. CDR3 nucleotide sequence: TGTGCCAGCAGTATTCCCTACGAGCAGTACTTC. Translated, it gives CASSIPYEQYF.